Listed below are T cell receptor beta chains from one sample, sequenced in a study of vaccination effects on CD4 cells after COVID-19. Generated by immunoSEQ multiplex PCR, the TCRdb table keeps only in-frame clones and is missing some. The sample consists of roughly 70,000 clones, roughly 73% of them appearing once. Their antigen targets remain unknown. Sequencing used CD4+ T cells from PBMCs cultured with HIV peptides, obtained before COVID-19 vaccination. Source of these receptors: a human donor who had a prior SARS-CoV-2 infection. Both conserved end residues are part of each CDR3. A D gene is named only where the DNA matches it firmly. Size tells how often a clone was seen (once, few, many) or the class of an expanded clone, and some rows leave it out.

>TRBV27|TRBJ2-1|.|TRBD2
CASSLPSGGDWEQFF
TGTGCCAGCAGTTTACCTAGCGGGGGGGACTGGGAGCAGTTCTTC
>TRBV12-3/TRBV12-4|TRBJ1-2|once|TRBD1
CASSLGQGFSNTF
TGTGCCAGCAGCCTGGGACAGGGCTTCTCAAACACCTTC
>TRBV2|TRBJ1-6|once|.
CASRALNSPLHF
TGTGCCAGCAGGGCCTTAAATTCACCCCTCCACTTT
>TRBV4-2|TRBJ1-2|.|TRBD1
CASSQGTGGYGYTF
TGTGCCAGCAGCCAAGGGACAGGGGGCTATGGCTACACCTTC
>TRBV5-5|TRBJ1-2|.|.
CASSFVHTSNYGYTF
TGTGCCAGCAGCTTCGTACACACTTCAAACTATGGCTACACCTTC
>TRBV18|TRBJ2-2|.|TRBD2
CASSPPGGAPSLAGELFF
TGTGCCAGCTCACCACCCGGGGGGGCGCCGAGTTTGGCCGGGGAGCTGTTTTTT
>TRBV19|TRBJ1-1|few|.
CASKHFNQNTEAFF
TGTGCCAGTAAACACTTTAACCAGAACACTGAAGCTTTCTTT
>TRBV9|TRBJ2-1|.|.
CASSVRDWAYNEQFF
TGTGCCAGCAGCGTCCGGGACTGGGCCTACAATGAGCAGTTCTTC
>TRBV7-9|TRBJ1-4|.|.
CASSPQGEKLFF
TGTGCCAGCAGCCCCCAGGGTGAAAAACTGTTTTTT
>TRBV20-1|TRBJ2-7|.|TRBD2
CSASLPSGIYEQYF
TGCAGTGCTAGTCTCCCTAGCGGGATCTACGAGCAGTACTTC
>TRBV5-1|TRBJ2-3|once|.
CASSLLDPTDTQYF
TGCGCCAGCAGCCTGCTCGACCCGACAGATACGCAGTATTTT
>TRBV6-1|TRBJ1-1|.|.
CASSEGNRPTEAFF
TGTGCCAGCAGTGAGGGTAACCGGCCCACTGAAGCTTTCTTT
>TRBV5-1|TRBJ1-2|.|TRBD1
CASSRGTGAVPYGYTF
TGCGCCAGCAGCCGTGGGACAGGGGCAGTTCCCTATGGCTACACCTTC
>TRBV21-1|TRBJ2-5|.|.
CASWLGGGKETQYF
TGTGCCAGCTGGCTTGGGGGGGGTAAAGAGACCCAGTACTTC
>TRBV18|TRBJ1-6|.|TRBD1
CASSLDRAVNSPLHF
TGTGCCAGCTCACTGGACAGGGCAGTTAATTCACCCCTCCACTTT
>TRBV20-1|TRBJ1-1|.|.
CSASSLAEAFF
TGCAGTGCTAGCAGTTTAGCTGAAGCTTTCTTT
>TRBV10-2|TRBJ1-4|.|.
CASSEFRDTATNEKLFF
TGCGCCAGCAGTGAGTTTCGGGACACTGCAACTAATGAAAAACTGTTTTTT
>TRBV7-9|TRBJ2-7|few|.
CASSSDPAGEQYF
TGTGCCAGCAGCTCGGACCCAGCTGGAGAGCAGTACTTC
>TRBV5-6|TRBJ2-7|.|.
CASSPTGNYEQYF
TGTGCCAGCAGCCCTACGGGAAACTACGAGCAGTACTTC
>TRBV2|TRBJ2-5|few|TRBD2
CASTALLAGDSETQYF
TGTGCCAGCACCGCCTTACTAGCGGGAGATTCAGAGACCCAGTACTTC
>TRBV5-8|TRBJ1-2|.|.
CASSFAGNYGYTF
TGTGCCAGCAGCTTTGCGGGAAACTATGGCTACACCTTC
>TRBV3-1/TRBV3-2|TRBJ2-7|.|.
CASSQATGYTYEQYF
TGTGCCAGCAGCCAAGCTACAGGCTATACCTACGAGCAGTACTTC
>TRBV7-2|TRBJ2-1|.|TRBD2
CASRRARTSGRYEQFF
TGTGCCAGCAGACGGGCTAGGACTAGCGGGAGGTATGAGCAGTTCTTC
>TRBV28|TRBJ1-1|.|.
CASSPFRVYEAFF
TGTGCCAGCAGTCCCTTCAGGGTGTATGAAGCTTTCTTT
>TRBV11-2|TRBJ1-1|.|.
CASSLTTGGTEAFF
TGTGCCAGCAGCTTAACGACGGGAGGCACTGAAGCTTTCTTT
>TRBV11-3|TRBJ1-6|.|.
CASSLSRIGGSHSPLHF
TGTGCCAGCAGCTTATCGCGAATAGGGGGTTCCCATTCACCCCTCCACTTT
>TRBV25-1|TRBJ2-5|.|.
CASSEWVAETQYF
TGTGCCAGCAGTGAATGGGTGGCGGAGACCCAGTACTTC
>TRBV19|TRBJ1-6|.|.
CASSPHSVRNNSPLHF
TGTGCCAGTAGTCCCCACTCGGTGAGGAATAATTCACCCCTCCACTTT
>TRBV30|TRBJ2-2|.|.
CAWSVSVRELFF
TGTGCCTGGAGTGTCTCCGTGAGGGAGCTGTTTTTT
>TRBV27|TRBJ2-3|.|TRBD2
CASSRATSGSTDTQYF
TGTGCCAGCAGCCGCGCGACTAGCGGTAGCACAGATACGCAGTATTTT
>TRBV15|TRBJ1-4|.|.
CATSRGGRQEDEKLFF
TGTGCCACCAGCAGAGGCGGGAGACAGGAGGATGAAAAACTGTTTTTT
>TRBV6-6|TRBJ1-5|.|.
CASTQEYSNQPQHF
TGTGCCAGCACCCAGGAGTATAGCAATCAGCCCCAGCATTTT
>TRBV7-9|TRBJ1-1|.|TRBD1
CASSKPTGTGGTEAFF
TGTGCCAGCAGCAAACCAACCGGGACAGGGGGGACTGAAGCTTTCTTT
>TRBV4-2|TRBJ2-7|.|.
CASSQDLLESYEQYF
TGTGCCAGCAGCCAAGATCTACTAGAATCCTACGAGCAGTACTTC
>TRBV2|TRBJ2-7|.|.
CASSDLGRITYEQYF
TGTGCCAGCAGTGATCTGGGAAGAATAACCTACGAGCAGTACTTC
>TRBV7-3|TRBJ2-5|.|.
CASSLTREETQYF
TGTGCCAGCAGCTTAACGAGAGAAGAGACCCAGTACTTC
>TRBV7-3|TRBJ1-5|.|.
CASTSPDSLMIFYSNQPQHF
TGTGCCAGCACATCTCCGGACAGCTTAATGATATTCTATAGCAATCAGCCCCAGCATTTT